These 15 T cell receptor beta chains were all obtained from the same sample, sequenced in a study of beta chain features in type 1 diabetes. As every portion of the isolated RNA was reverse transcribed, the sequencing read expressed TCRB transcripts. TCRdb's copy holds only in-frame clones and misses some; the assay was immunoSEQ multiplex PCR. The sample lists about 220,000 clones; roughly a tenth were seen once. The specimen was central memory CD4+ T cells from blood. The receptor set was obtained from a man aged 18 to 30 in good health.

The chain combines TRBV5-4 with TRBJ2-7; D is perhaps TRBD1 or TRBD2 (5 bases each). Trimming left V 0 bases short and J 7 bases short, with 14 bases between. Germline lookup yields CDR1 SGHNT and CDR2 YYREEE (reference sequence). This CDR3 contains 14 residues. The CDR3 bases are TGTGCCAGCAGCTTGGTCTCGGGGTCAGGGGAGCAGTACTTC. Translation: CASSLVSGSGEQYF.

This chain's CDR3 is CASSLARRQGGEQYF. CDR3 DNA: TGTGCCAGCAGCTTAGCGAGGAGACAGGGGGGCGAGCAGTACTTC. The rearrangement links TRBV7-9 to TRBJ2-7; 9 bases map to TRBD1. The germline V gene encodes CDR1 SEHNR and CDR2 FQNEAQ (reference sequence). This CDR3 region has 15 residues. The trim removed 0 bases at V and 6 bases at J, leaving 6 bases unmatched.

This clone has a count of ten or more. The chain combines TRBV28 with TRBJ2-5; 7 bases map to TRBD1. The ends lost 7 bases at V and 2 bases at J; junction bases unmatched: 7. Germline CDR1 and CDR2: MDHEN and SYDVKM. This CDR3 is 14 amino acids long. The CDR3 region is CASKPGTAQETQYF. The CDR3 DNA is TGTGCCAGCAAACCCGGGACAGCTCAAGAGACCCAGTACTTC.

This clone was picked up a small number of times. The chain recombines TRBV7-2 with TRBJ2-1, with no clear D. The CDR3 consists of 16 residues. The germline V gene encodes CDR1 SGHTA and CDR2 FQGNSA. V was clipped by 1 base and J by 0 bases, with 10 bases between them. This chain's CDR3 is CASSLGAVVSYNEQFF. The CDR3 DNA reads as TGTGCCAGCAGCTTAGGCGCGGTTGTCTCCTACAATGAGCAGTTCTTC.

The chain couples TRBV28 to TRBJ1-5; possible D gene TRBD1, 6 bases. V dropped 5 bases and J dropped 4 bases, with 27 bases sitting between them. The CDR3 runs to 19 residues. The V gene's germline CDR1 is MDHEN and CDR2 SYDVKM. The CDR3 reads CASSADRWGMSGINQPQHF. CDR3 sequence (DNA): TGTGCCAGCAGTGCGGACAGATGGGGTATGTCAGGAATTAATCAGCCCCAGCATTTT.

This clone was seen more than once but under ten times. Other DNA sequences within the sample encode an identical CDR3. The chain uses TRBV4-3 and TRBJ2-1; D remains ambiguous. Germline V lookup: CDR1 LGHNA, CDR2 YSLEER. Trimming pared 3 bases from V and 5 bases from J, leaving 8 bases between. The CDR3 sequence is 13 residues long. The CDR3 nucleotides read TGCGCCAGCAGCCAGGGGTTTAACAATGAGCAGTTCTTC. Its protein product is CASSQGFNNEQFF.

This clone was detected a few times. The junction shows a germline mismatch at one end, possibly a read error. The CDR3 reads CARSVDWGGNQPQHF. The CDR3 DNA reads as TGTGCCCGCAGCGTAGATTGGGGGGGCAATCAGCCCCAGCATTTT. The chain has TRBV9 and TRBJ1-5; possibly TRBD1 for D (5 bases). The CDR3 has 15 amino acids. CDR1 SGDLS and CDR2 YYNGEE come from the germline V gene.

The chain couples TRBV28 to TRBJ2-1, with D hard to call. CDR1 is MDHEN and CDR2 is SYDVKM in the germline V gene. The V gene lost 1 base and the J gene lost 5 bases, with 21 bases spanning the gap. This CDR3 spans 18 amino acids. The CDR3 sequence: CASSLSSRVRSSNNEQFF. For the CDR3, the DNA is TGTGCCAGCAGTTTATCTTCTCGGGTCAGGAGTTCCAACAATGAGCAGTTCTTC.

This clone was picked up a small number of times. The chain recombines TRBV29-1 with TRBJ2-7; no definite D call. This CDR3 comprises 11 residues. V lost 6 bases and J 4 bases, leaving 10 bases between the germline ends. Germline CDR1 reads SQVTM; CDR2 reads ANQGSEA. The CDR3 here is CSVRDWYEQYF. CDR3 DNA: TGCAGCGTCCGCGACTGGTACGAGCAGTACTTC.

V gene TRBV30 combines with J gene TRBJ2-4; 12 positions agree with TRBD2. The CDR3 totals 17 residues. The germline gives CDR1 GTSNPN, CDR2 SVGIG (reference sequence). V was pared by 1 base and J by 0 bases, with 4 bases of the junction left unmatched. The CDR3 spells CAWSGASGRGAKNIQYF. The DNA for the CDR3 is TGTGCCTGGAGTGGGGCTAGCGGGAGGGGAGCCAAAAACATTCAGTACTTC. The full variable domain, its missing parts supplied by reference TRBV30 and TRBJ2-4, is SQTIHQWPATLVQPVGSPLSLECTVEGTSNPNLYWYRQAAGRGLQLLFYSVGIGQISSEVPQNLSASRPQDRQFILSSKKLLLSDSGFYLCAWSGASGRGAKNIQYFGAGTRLSVL.

J is TRBJ2-7 and V is TRBV7-7; 7 bases are a match to TRBD1. The CDR3 extends over 14 amino acids. The germline CDR1 and CDR2 sequences are SSHAT and FNYEAQ (reference sequence). The J segment lost 0 bases and the V segment lost 4 bases, leaving 3 bases of the junction unmatched. CDR3 bases: TGTGCCAGCAGCTCGACAGGGAGCTCCTACGAGCAGTACTTC. It translates to CASSSTGSSYEQYF.

V and J are TRBV5-1 and TRBJ2-7; 7 positions agree with TRBD1. There are 15 residues in the CDR3. Germline V gene lookup returns CDR1 SGHRS and CDR2 YFSETQ. The trim removed 1 base at V and 3 bases at J, leaving 7 bases unmatched. CDR3 amino acids: CASSLYSGGYYEQYF. Written as DNA, the CDR3 is TGCGCCAGCAGCTTGTATTCAGGGGGATACTACGAGCAGTACTTC.

Points on this clone: Other DNA sequences of this sample code for an identical CDR3. This chain's CDR3 is CASSLRTSGSTDTQYF. DNA for the CDR3: TGTGCCAGCAGCCTTCGGACTAGCGGCAGCACAGATACGCAGTATTTT. This chain uses TRBV7-8 with TRBJ2-3; 10 nucleotides align to TRBD2. Per germline, CDR1 SGHVS and CDR2 FQNEAQ. The junction had 5 bases not matched to a gene; V was cut back by 5 bases and J by 0 bases. This CDR3 is built from 16 residues.

The chain is built from TRBV4-3 and TRBJ2-7; D gene uncertain. V gave up 1 base and J gave up 0 bases, with 10 bases separating them. CDR3 size: 15 residues. The V gene's germline CDR1 is LGHNA and CDR2 YSLEER. The CDR3: CASSQALFSSYEQYF. The CDR3 DNA sequence: TGCGCCAGCAGCCAAGCTCTGTTTTCCTCCTACGAGCAGTACTTC.

The sample holds a few counts of this clone. V is TRBV7-9 and J is TRBJ2-1; 10 bases are a match to TRBD1. The CDR3 runs to 16 residues. The J segment lost 7 bases and the V segment lost 4 bases, leaving 10 bases of the junction unmatched. Germline CDR1 reads SEHNR; CDR2 reads FQNEAQ (reference sequence). CDR3 DNA: TGTGCCAGCAGCTCCCTCATTGGACAGGGGGGGAATGAGCAGTTCTTC. Encoded protein: CASSSLIGQGGNEQFF.